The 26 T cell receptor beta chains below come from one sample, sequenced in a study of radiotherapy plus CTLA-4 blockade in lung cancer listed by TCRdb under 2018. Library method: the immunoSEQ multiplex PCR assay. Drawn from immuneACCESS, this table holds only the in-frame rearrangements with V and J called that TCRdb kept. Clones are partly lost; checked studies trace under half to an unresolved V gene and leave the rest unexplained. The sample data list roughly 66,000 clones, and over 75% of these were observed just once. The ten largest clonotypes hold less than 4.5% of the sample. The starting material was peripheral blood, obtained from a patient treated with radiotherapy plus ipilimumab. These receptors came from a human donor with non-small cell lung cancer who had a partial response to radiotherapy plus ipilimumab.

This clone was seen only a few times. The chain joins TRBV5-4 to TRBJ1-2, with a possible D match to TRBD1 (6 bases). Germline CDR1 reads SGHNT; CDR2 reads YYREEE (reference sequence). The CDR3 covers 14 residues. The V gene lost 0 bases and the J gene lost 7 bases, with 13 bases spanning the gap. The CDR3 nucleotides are TGTGCCAGCAGCTTGGCCTGGGCAGGGGTTGGCTACACCTTC. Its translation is CASSLAWAGVGYTF.

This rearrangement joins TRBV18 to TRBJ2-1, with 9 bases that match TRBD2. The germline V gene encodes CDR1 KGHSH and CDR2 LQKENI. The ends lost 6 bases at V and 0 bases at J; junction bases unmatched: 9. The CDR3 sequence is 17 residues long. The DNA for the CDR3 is TGTGCCAGCTCCTATGGGCTAGCGGGGTCCTCCTACAATGAGCAGTTCTTC. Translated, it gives CASSYGLAGSSYNEQFF.

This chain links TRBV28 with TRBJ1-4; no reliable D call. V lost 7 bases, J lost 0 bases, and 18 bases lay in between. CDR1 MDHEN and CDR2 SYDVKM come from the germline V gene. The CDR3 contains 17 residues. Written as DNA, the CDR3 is TGTGCCAGCACCGCGATGCGGTTGTTTGCAACTAATGAAAAACTGTTTTTT. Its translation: CASTAMRLFATNEKLFF.

The DNA for the CDR3 is TGTGCCAGCAGTCCAGACAGGGGGCGCGCGGGCTACACCTTC. This gives the protein CASSPDRGRAGYTF. The chain joins TRBV28 to TRBJ1-2, with TRBD1 identical over 10 bases. Germline V gene lookup returns CDR1 MDHEN and CDR2 SYDVKM. The CDR3 runs to 14 residues. V lost 5 bases to trimming and J lost 8 bases; unmatched junction nucleotides: 8.

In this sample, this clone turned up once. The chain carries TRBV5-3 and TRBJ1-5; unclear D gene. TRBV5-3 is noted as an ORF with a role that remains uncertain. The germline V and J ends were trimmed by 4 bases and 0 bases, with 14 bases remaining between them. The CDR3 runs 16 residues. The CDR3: CARSDIELNSNQPQHF. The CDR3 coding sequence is TGTGCCAGAAGCGATATCGAGCTTAATAGCAATCAGCCCCAGCATTTT.

The CDR3 loop reads CASSLDNEQYF. The CDR3 DNA reads as TGTGCCAGCAGCTTAGATAACGAGCAGTACTTC. The V and J genes are TRBV7-9 and TRBJ2-7; D unclear. V lost 1 base to trimming and J lost 5 bases, with 3 bases between them. The germline gives CDR1 SEHNR, CDR2 FQNEAQ (reference sequence). CDR3 length: 11 residues.

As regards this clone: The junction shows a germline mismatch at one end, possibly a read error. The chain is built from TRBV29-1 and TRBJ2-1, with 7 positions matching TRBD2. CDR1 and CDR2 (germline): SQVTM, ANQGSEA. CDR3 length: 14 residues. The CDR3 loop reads CSVEGEGSYNEQFF. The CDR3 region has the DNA TGCAGCGTAGAAGGGGAGGGCTCCTACAATGAGCAGTTCTTC.

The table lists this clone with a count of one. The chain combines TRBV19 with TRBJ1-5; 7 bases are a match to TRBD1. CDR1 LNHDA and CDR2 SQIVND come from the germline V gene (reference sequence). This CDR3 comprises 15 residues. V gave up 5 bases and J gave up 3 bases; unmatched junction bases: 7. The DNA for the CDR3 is TGTGCCAGTAGTTCCCGGGACAGCCCCAATCAGCCCCAGCATTTT. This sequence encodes CASSSRDSPNQPQHF.

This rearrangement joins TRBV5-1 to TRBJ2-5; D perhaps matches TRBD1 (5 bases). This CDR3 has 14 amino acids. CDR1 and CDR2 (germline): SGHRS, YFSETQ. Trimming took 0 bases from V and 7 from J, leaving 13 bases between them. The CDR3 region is CASSLVGVMGTQYF. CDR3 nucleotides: TGCGCCAGCAGCTTGGTAGGGGTTATGGGGACCCAGTACTTC.

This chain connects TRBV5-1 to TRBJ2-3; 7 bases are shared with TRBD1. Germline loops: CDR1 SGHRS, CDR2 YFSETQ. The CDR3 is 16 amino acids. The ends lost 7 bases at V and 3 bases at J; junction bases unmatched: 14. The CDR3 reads CASRDSTLKGTDTQYF. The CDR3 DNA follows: TGCGCCAGCCGGGACAGCACATTAAAGGGAACAGATACGCAGTATTTT.

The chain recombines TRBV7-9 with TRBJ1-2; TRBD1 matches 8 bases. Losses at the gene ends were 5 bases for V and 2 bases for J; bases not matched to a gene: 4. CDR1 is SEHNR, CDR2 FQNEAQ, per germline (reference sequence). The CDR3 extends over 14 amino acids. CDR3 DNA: TGTGCCAGCAGCCCCCGGACAGGGAACTATGGCTACACCTTC. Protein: CASSPRTGNYGYTF.

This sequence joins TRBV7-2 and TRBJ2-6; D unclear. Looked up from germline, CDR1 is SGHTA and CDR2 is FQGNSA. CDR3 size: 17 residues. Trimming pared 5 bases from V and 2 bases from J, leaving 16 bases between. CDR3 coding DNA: TGTGCCAGCAGCGAAAGACCTGCAGAGGCTGGGGCCAACGTCCTGACTTTC. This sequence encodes CASSERPAEAGANVLTF.

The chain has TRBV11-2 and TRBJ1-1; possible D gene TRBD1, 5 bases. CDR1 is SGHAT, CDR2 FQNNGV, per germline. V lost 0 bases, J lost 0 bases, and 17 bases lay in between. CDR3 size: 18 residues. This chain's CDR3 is CASSLDPPGREMNTEAFF. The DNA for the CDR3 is TGTGCCAGCAGCTTAGACCCCCCAGGGCGTGAAATGAACACTGAAGCTTTCTTT.

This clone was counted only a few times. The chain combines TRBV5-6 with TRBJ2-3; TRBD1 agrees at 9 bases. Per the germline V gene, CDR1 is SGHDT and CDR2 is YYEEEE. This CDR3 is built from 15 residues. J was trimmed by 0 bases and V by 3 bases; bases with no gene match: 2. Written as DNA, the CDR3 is TGTGCCAGCAGCTCGACAGGGGGGAGCACAGATACGCAGTATTTT. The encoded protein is CASSSTGGSTDTQYF.

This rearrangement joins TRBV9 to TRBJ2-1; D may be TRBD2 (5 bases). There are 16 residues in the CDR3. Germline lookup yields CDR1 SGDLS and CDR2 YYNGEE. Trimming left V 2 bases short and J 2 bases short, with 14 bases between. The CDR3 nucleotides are TGTGCCAGCAGCGTTGGGCCCCCCGGGGCCTACAATGAGCAGTTCTTC. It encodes CASSVGPPGAYNEQFF.

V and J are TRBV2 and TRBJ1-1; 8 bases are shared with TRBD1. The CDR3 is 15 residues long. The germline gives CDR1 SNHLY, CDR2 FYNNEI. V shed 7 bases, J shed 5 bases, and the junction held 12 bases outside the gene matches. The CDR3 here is CASMSRDRGRTEAFF. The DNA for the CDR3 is TGTGCCAGCATGTCCCGAGACAGGGGTCGGACTGAAGCTTTCTTT.

The CDR3 nucleotides read TGTGCCAGCAGTCCCGGGACAGACTATGGCTACACCTTC. Its translation is CASSPGTDYGYTF. The V call is TRBV2, the J call TRBJ1-2; 7 nucleotides match TRBD1. The V gene end was trimmed by 5 bases and the J gene end by 3 bases; junction bases not matched to a gene: 3. CDR3 length: 13 amino acids. In germline, CDR1 is SNHLY, CDR2 FYNNEI.

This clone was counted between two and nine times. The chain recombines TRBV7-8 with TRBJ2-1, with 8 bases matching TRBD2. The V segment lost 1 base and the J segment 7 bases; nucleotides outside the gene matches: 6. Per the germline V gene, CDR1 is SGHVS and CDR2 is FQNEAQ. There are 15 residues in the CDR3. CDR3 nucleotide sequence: TGTGCCAGCAGCTTAGGAGCGGGAGTGTATAATGAGCAGTTCTTC. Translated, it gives CASSLGAGVYNEQFF.

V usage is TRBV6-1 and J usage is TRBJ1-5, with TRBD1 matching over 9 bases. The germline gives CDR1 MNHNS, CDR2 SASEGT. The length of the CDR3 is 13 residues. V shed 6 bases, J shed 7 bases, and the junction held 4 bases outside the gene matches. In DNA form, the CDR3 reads TGTGCCAGCAGACAGGGGGCGCGGCAGCCCCAGCATTTT. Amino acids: CASRQGARQPQHF.

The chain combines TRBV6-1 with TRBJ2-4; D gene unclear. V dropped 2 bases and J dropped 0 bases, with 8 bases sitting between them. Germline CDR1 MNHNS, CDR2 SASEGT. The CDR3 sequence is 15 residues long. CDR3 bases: TGTGCCAGCAGTGAAACGGGTCTAGCCAAAAACATTCAGTACTTC. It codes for CASSETGLAKNIQYF.

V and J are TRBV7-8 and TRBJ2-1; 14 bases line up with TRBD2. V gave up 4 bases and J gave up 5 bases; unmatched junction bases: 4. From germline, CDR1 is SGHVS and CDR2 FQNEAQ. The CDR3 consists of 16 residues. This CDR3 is CASSSMTSGRDNEQFF. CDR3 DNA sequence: TGTGCCAGCAGCTCTATGACTAGCGGGAGGGACAATGAGCAGTTCTTC.

The CDR3 coding sequence is TGTGCCAGCAGCTTAATTCCTGAGGATTACGAGCAGTACTTC. Residues: CASSLIPEDYEQYF. The J gene is TRBJ2-7, the V gene TRBV11-2; no clear D. The CDR3 spans 14 residues. Germline CDR1 is SGHAT and CDR2 is FQNNGV. V dropped 2 bases and J dropped 4 bases, with 12 bases sitting between them.

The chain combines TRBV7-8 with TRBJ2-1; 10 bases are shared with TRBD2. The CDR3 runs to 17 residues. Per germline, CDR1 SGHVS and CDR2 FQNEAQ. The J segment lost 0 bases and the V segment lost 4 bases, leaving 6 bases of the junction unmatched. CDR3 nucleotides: TGTGCCAGCAGCTCCGACCCTAGCGGGAGCTCCTACAATGAGCAGTTCTTC. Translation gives CASSSDPSGSSYNEQFF.

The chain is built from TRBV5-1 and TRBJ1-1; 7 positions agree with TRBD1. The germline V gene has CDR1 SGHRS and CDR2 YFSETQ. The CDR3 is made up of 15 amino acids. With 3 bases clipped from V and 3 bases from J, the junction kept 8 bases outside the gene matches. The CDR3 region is CASSSTGNGDTEAFF. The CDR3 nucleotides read TGCGCCAGCAGCTCGACAGGGAATGGCGACACTGAAGCTTTCTTT.

CDR3 region: CATKGASNEKLFF. As DNA, the CDR3 is TGTGCCACCAAGGGGGCGTCTAATGAAAAACTGTTTTTT. The chain recombines TRBV5-4 with TRBJ1-4; TRBD1 matches 7 bases. Germline V gene data show CDR1 as SGHNT and CDR2 as YYREEE (reference sequence). This CDR3 contains 13 residues. Unmatched junction bases numbered 5, after V lost 9 bases and J lost 3 bases.

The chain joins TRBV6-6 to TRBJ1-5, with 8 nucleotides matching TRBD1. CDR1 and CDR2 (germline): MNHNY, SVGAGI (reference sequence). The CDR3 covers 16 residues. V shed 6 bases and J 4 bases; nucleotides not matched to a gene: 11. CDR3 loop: CASSPHGRTGNQPQHF. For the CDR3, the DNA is TGTGCCAGCAGCCCCCACGGTCGGACAGGGAATCAGCCCCAGCATTTT.